These 29 T cell receptor beta chains share one sample of origin, sequenced in a study of Ad26.COV2.S vaccination and SARS-CoV-2 variants. As for treatment: some 20 received Ad26.COV2.S at low or high dose, single or two shots; roughly 5 received placebo; per-sample allocation not given. Sampling took place 63 days after the first vaccine or placebo injection. The table came from immunoSEQ multiplex PCR; TCRdb's copy has only in-frame clones and leaves some out. The data contain around 350,000 clones, 70% to 90% of them singletons. The sample here was peripheral blood, taken in a trial of Ad26.COV2.S vaccine versus placebo. The receptor set was obtained from a person between 18 and 65 years old who received the Ad26.COV2.S COVID-19 vaccine or a placebo.

The rearrangement links TRBV3-1 (or the pseudogene TRBV3-2) to TRBJ2-7; D tentatively reads TRBD1 or TRBD2 (5 bases each). This CDR3 spans 17 amino acids. Per germline, CDR1 LGHDT and CDR2 YNNKEL (reference sequence). V was cut by 3 bases and J by 3 bases, with 21 bases left in between. CDR3 nucleotide sequence: TGTGCCAGCAGCCAGTTCCCTTCCTGGGACGCCAACTACGAGCAGTACTTC. This gives the protein CASSQFPSWDANYEQYF.

The chain is built from TRBV4-3 and TRBJ2-4; D possibly matches TRBD1 or TRBD2 (5 bases each). Trimming took off 4 bases at V and 8 bases at J, with 18 bases between the two ends. The CDR3 extends over 15 amino acids. Germline CDR1 LGHNA, CDR2 YSLEER. In DNA, the CDR3 is TGCGCCAGCAGCCCCCGGGTTGGGGGTGGGGACATTCAGTACTTC. Translation: CASSPRVGGGDIQYF.

This clone was observed a single time. In the same sample, other DNA sequences code for this CDR3. The genes are TRBV18 and TRBJ2-6; D is ambiguous. Germline V gene sequence: CDR1 KGHSH, CDR2 LQKENI. There are 14 residues in the CDR3. Trimming shortened V by 3 bases and J by 0 bases, and 3 bases separated the two germline ends. The CDR3 DNA follows: TGTGCCAGCTCACCCAGCTCTGGGGCCAACGTCCTGACTTTC. Encoded protein: CASSPSSGANVLTF.

This chain connects TRBV6-5 to TRBJ1-2, with a weak D call TRBD1 (6 bases). V was cut by 6 bases and J by 4 bases, with 15 bases left in between. The germline gives CDR1 MNHEY, CDR2 SVGAGI. The CDR3 has 14 residues. CDR3 amino acids: CASSRRQEAYGYTF. The CDR3 DNA is TGTGCCAGCAGCCGCCGACAGGAGGCCTATGGCTACACCTTC.

The chain carries TRBV4-3 and TRBJ2-7; maybe TRBD2 (6 bases). The ends were cut back, 4 bases at V and 4 bases at J, with 17 bases in the middle. This CDR3 comprises 15 residues. Germline CDR1 reads LGHNA; CDR2 reads YSLEER. The CDR3: CASSRQTGDPYEQYF. CDR3 DNA sequence: TGCGCCAGCAGCCGACAAACGGGGGATCCTTACGAGCAGTACTTC.

The chain employs TRBV5-6 and TRBJ2-7; no reliable D call. This CDR3 spans 15 amino acids. V was clipped by 0 bases and J by 3 bases, with 13 bases between them. Germline V gene lookup returns CDR1 SGHDT and CDR2 YYEEEE. CDR3 amino acids: CASSLALHTNYEQYF. The CDR3 bases are TGTGCCAGCAGCTTGGCCTTGCACACGAACTACGAGCAGTACTTC. The whole variable domain, remainder taken from reference TRBV5-6 and TRBJ2-7, is DAGVTQSPTHLIKTRGQQVTLRCSPKSGHDTVSWYQQALGQGPQFIFQYYEEEERQRGNFPDRFSGHQFPNYSSELNVNALLLGDSALYLCASSLALHTNYEQYFGPGTRLTVT.

This chain joins TRBV5-4 and TRBJ2-7, with D possibly TRBD1 on 7 matching bases. This CDR3 region has 13 residues. CDR1 and CDR2 (germline): SGHNT, YYREEE (reference sequence). Trimming took off 9 bases at V and 7 bases at J, with 20 bases between the two ends. Here the CDR3 reads CATRQGGREEQYF. The CDR3 DNA follows: TGTGCCACGAGACAGGGAGGACGGGAAGAGCAGTACTTC.

The CDR3 loop is CASSQAGKGNTEAFF. The DNA of the CDR3 is TGCGCCAGCAGCCAAGCTGGGAAGGGGAACACTGAAGCTTTCTTT. The rearrangement joins TRBV4-1 to TRBJ1-1; D gene uncertain. V was trimmed by 1 base and J by 1 base, leaving 10 bases between them. CDR1 and CDR2 (germline): MGHRA, YSYEKL. The CDR3 is 15 amino acids.

The genes are TRBV15 and TRBJ1-4; 8 bases fit TRBD1. The CDR3 loop spans 15 amino acids. Germline V lookup: CDR1 LNHNV, CDR2 YYDKDF (reference sequence). Trimming cost V 2 bases and J 7 bases; bases outside gene matches: 6. The CDR3 DNA follows: TGTGCCACCAGCAGAAGAGACAGGGGTTTTGAAAAACTGTTTTTT. Translated, it gives CATSRRDRGFEKLFF.

DNA for the CDR3: TGTGCCAGCAGTGTAGTGGGCGGGGCCTCAAGCGAGCAGTACTTC. Translated, it gives CASSVVGGASSEQYF. The chain recombines TRBV2 with TRBJ2-7, with D tentatively TRBD2 (6 bases). The length of the CDR3 is 15 residues. Trimming took off 4 bases at V and 6 bases at J, with 19 bases between the two ends. CDR1 SNHLY and CDR2 FYNNEI come from the germline V gene.

The rearrangement uses TRBV29-1 and TRBJ1-2; D is unclear. This CDR3 has 14 residues. Germline CDR1 is SQVTM and CDR2 is ANQGSEA. Trimming took off 1 base at V and 0 bases at J, with 9 bases between the two ends. Written as DNA, the CDR3 is TGCAGCGTTGAAGCAGGTAGAGCTAACTATGGCTACACCTTC. As protein: CSVEAGRANYGYTF.

This clone came up once. The V call is TRBV6-5, the J call TRBJ2-7, with 8 bases aligning to TRBD2. This CDR3 spans 15 amino acids. The ends lost 0 bases at V and 5 bases at J; junction bases unmatched: 6. CDR1 is MNHEY, CDR2 SVGAGI, per germline. The CDR3, as DNA: TGTGCCAGCAGTTACTCCGGGACTAGTCTCCACGAGCAGTACTTC. This translates into CASSYSGTSLHEQYF.

CDR3 DNA: TGTGCCAGCAGCTTCGGGTTAAGGACGGCCTACGAGCAGTACTTC. Translation: CASSFGLRTAYEQYF. The chain is built from TRBV13 and TRBJ2-7, with D unclear. Germline lookup yields CDR1 PRHDT and CDR2 FYEKMQ (reference sequence). Deletions cut 3 bases from V and 2 bases from J, with 14 bases between. This CDR3 has 15 residues.

The chain links TRBV5-1 to TRBJ2-3; possibly TRBD1 or TRBD2 for D (5 bases each). This CDR3 contains 14 residues. Trimming stripped 2 bases from V and 0 bases from J, with 7 bases between. Germline assignment: CDR1 SGHRS and CDR2 YFSETQ. Written as DNA, the CDR3 is TGCGCCAGCAGCTTTGGGGGTAGCACAGATACGCAGTATTTT. The encoded protein is CASSFGGSTDTQYF.

The rearrangement uses TRBV7-2 and TRBJ2-3; no firm D call. This CDR3 spans 12 amino acids. Trimming cost V 10 bases and J 2 bases, with 10 bases left between them. Germline CDR1 and CDR2: SGHTA and FQGNSA. The CDR3 coding sequence is TGTGCCACTGGGTGGGCCACAGATACGCAGTATTTT. This codes for CATGWATDTQYF.

The chain couples TRBV6-2 or TRBV6-3 to TRBJ1-2, with no clear D. The CDR3 extends over 16 amino acids. Trimming took 2 bases from V and 8 from J, leaving 21 bases between them. Germline CDR1 reads MNHEY; CDR2 reads SVGEGT. Here the CDR3 DNA reads TGTGCCAGCAGTTACGGCGGGAATCCCACTCAGATGGGCTACACCTTC. Translating gives CASSYGGNPTQMGYTF.

As regards this clone: The germline gene is not matched at one end of the junction; a read error may be the cause. The chain couples TRBV7-2 to TRBJ2-7; 9 bases are a match to TRBD1. The CDR3 is 16 residues long. Germline values: CDR1 SGHTA, CDR2 FQGNSA. The CDR3 nucleotides read TGTGCCAGCAGCTTAGACCTCCTTGGGGTGGGGACAGGGAAAATCTTC. It yields the protein CASSLDLLGVGTGKIF.

This chain connects TRBV20-1 to TRBJ1-2; unclear D gene. Per the germline V gene, CDR1 is DFQATT and CDR2 is SNEGSKA (reference sequence). The V end was cut by 3 bases, the J end by 8 bases, with 19 bases between. This CDR3 is built from 14 residues. In nucleotides, the CDR3 is TGCAGTGCTAGTAAACACGCGAGAAGAGAGGGCTACACCTTC. It yields the protein CSASKHARREGYTF.

The rearrangement links TRBV3-1 (or the pseudogene TRBV3-2) to TRBJ2-1; possible D gene TRBD1, 5 bases. V was clipped by 2 bases and J by 9 bases, with 20 bases between them. This CDR3 is built from 16 residues. Germline CDR1 reads LGHDT; CDR2 reads YNNKEL (reference sequence). The CDR3 protein is CASSQQATGPILEQFF. CDR3 nucleotides: TGTGCCAGCAGCCAACAAGCAACAGGCCCCATTCTTGAGCAGTTCTTC.

The chain couples TRBV29-1 to TRBJ1-1, with a tentative D call TRBD1 (6 bases). CDR3 length: 13 amino acids. The V gene lost 4 bases and the J gene lost 1 base, with 10 bases spanning the gap. The germline V gene encodes CDR1 SQVTM and CDR2 ANQGSEA. The CDR3 DNA reads TGCAGCGTTGCAGAACAGGGGAACACTGAAGCTTTCTTT. Its protein product is CSVAEQGNTEAFF.

The J gene is TRBJ2-3, the V gene TRBV27; the D is unclear. The germline V and J ends were trimmed by 3 bases and 1 base, with 5 bases remaining between them. The CDR3 length is 13 residues. CDR1 and CDR2 (germline): MNHEY, SMNVEV (reference sequence). CDR3 coding DNA: TGTGCCAGCAGTTTCTTTGGCACAGATACGCAGTATTTT. It specifies CASSFFGTDTQYF.

This rearrangement joins TRBV28 to TRBJ1-2, with TRBD1 matching 9 bases. Losses at the gene ends were 8 bases for V and 8 bases for J; bases not matched to a gene: 18. The V gene's germline CDR1 is MDHEN and CDR2 SYDVKM. The CDR3 sequence is 16 residues long. The DNA for the CDR3 is TGTGCCAGCGCAAAGGCCGGGACAGGGAATTTTCGCGGCTACACCTTC. It yields the protein CASAKAGTGNFRGYTF.

The chain has TRBV4-3 and TRBJ2-2; a weak D match, TRBD2 (5 bases). The length of the CDR3 is 16 residues. Trimming cost V 4 bases and J 4 bases, with 16 bases left between them. CDR1 LGHNA and CDR2 YSLEER come from the germline V gene. The CDR3 loop is CASSRTGYLATGELFF. The CDR3 bases are TGCGCCAGCAGCCGAACGGGATACCTTGCCACCGGGGAGCTGTTTTTT.

This clone was picked up a small number of times. This chain joins TRBV27 and TRBJ2-7; tentatively, D is TRBD1 (6 bases). Trimming took 4 bases from V and 4 from J, leaving 14 bases between them. CDR1 is MNHEY, CDR2 SMNVEV, per germline (reference sequence). The CDR3 covers 14 residues. The CDR3 bases are TGTGCCAGCAGTTCTATGAACAGGGCTTACGAGCAGTACTTC. This encodes CASSSMNRAYEQYF.

The chain links TRBV30 to TRBJ1-2, with D possibly being TRBD1 (5 bases). The V and J ends lost 4 bases and 2 bases respectively, with 11 bases between them. The CDR3 extends over 13 amino acids. The V gene's germline CDR1 is GTSNPN and CDR2 SVGIG (reference sequence). The DNA for the CDR3 is TGTGCCTGGAATCGGGGGATAAACTATGGCTACACCTTC. Protein sequence: CAWNRGINYGYTF.

The chain combines TRBV6-6 with TRBJ2-3; D remains ambiguous. V lost 3 bases to trimming and J lost 6 bases, with 7 bases between them. Germline CDR1 MNHNY, CDR2 SVGAGI (reference sequence). This CDR3 region has 12 residues. CDR3 in amino acids: CASSYGLDTQYF. In nucleotides, the CDR3 is TGTGCCAGCAGTTATGGCTTGGATACGCAGTATTTT.

The gene calls are TRBV30 and TRBJ2-3; TRBD2 matches at 7 bases. The CDR3 has 14 amino acids. The germline V gene encodes CDR1 GTSNPN and CDR2 SVGIG (reference sequence). V was pared by 6 bases and J by 0 bases, with 6 bases of the junction left unmatched. CDR3 protein: CACPSGGSTDTQYF. The CDR3 coding sequence is TGTGCCTGTCCCTCGGGGGGTAGCACAGATACGCAGTATTTT. Full variable domain (missing parts from reference TRBV30 and TRBJ2-3): SQTIHQWPATLVQPVGSPLSLECTVEGTSNPNLYWYRQAAGRGLQLLFYSVGIGQISSEVPQNLSASRPQDRQFILSSKKLLLSDSGFYLCACPSGGSTDTQYFGPGTRLTVL.

This clone occurred once. This chain connects TRBV5-4 to TRBJ1-6, with D possibly being TRBD1 (6 bases). The CDR3 loop spans 14 amino acids. Trimming removed 4 bases from V and 8 bases from J, with 13 bases in between. The germline CDR1 and CDR2 sequences are SGHNT and YYREEE (reference sequence). In DNA form, the CDR3 reads TGTGCCAGCAGCCGAGGGGGGGGAGATTCACCCCTCCACTTT. Residues: CASSRGGGDSPLHF.

The rearrangement joins TRBV5-6 to TRBJ2-7; possibly TRBD2 for D (5 bases). Trimming took off 3 bases at V and 4 bases at J, with 8 bases between the two ends. Germline CDR1 SGHDT, CDR2 YYEEEE. The CDR3 runs to 12 residues. The DNA of the CDR3 is TGTGCCAGCAGCTCCGGGATTTACGAGCAGTACTTC. It codes for CASSSGIYEQYF.